Listed below are T cell receptor beta chains from one sample, sequenced in a study of blood T cell repertoires in COVID-19. This table comes from immunoSEQ multiplex PCR, and its TCRdb copy is limited to in-frame clones, with some not included. The sample has around 55,000 clones; 90% are singletons. The sample taken for sequencing was peripheral blood. The source of these receptors is a middle-aged man with acute or convalescent COVID-19. Both conserved end residues are part of each CDR3. Each record gives: D gene, clone size, J gene, V gene, CDR3 protein, CDR3 DNA. D genes are given only for firm matches. Clone size is not always given. Where it is, it says once, few, many or a class for expanded clones.

TRBD2 . TRBJ2-1 TRBV5-1 CASSMGTSGLYNEQFF TGCGCCAGCAGCATGGGGACTAGCGGACTCTACAATGAGCAGTTCTTC
TRBD2 . TRBJ2-7 TRBV29-1 CSVEVTSGSLGEGNEQYF TGCAGCGTTGAAGTTACTAGCGGGAGTCTTGGAGAGGGAAACGAGCAGTACTTC
. . TRBJ2-7 TRBV18 CASSPPEIPLEQYF TGTGCCAGCTCACCACCGGAGATTCCTCTCGAGCAGTACTTC
TRBD1 . TRBJ2-7 TRBV7-8 CASSLLLGQGAYEQYF TGTGCCAGCAGCTTACTTTTAGGTCAGGGGGCCTACGAGCAGTACTTC
TRBD1 once TRBJ2-5 TRBV24-1 CATSDRQGYQETQYF TGTGCCACCAGTGATCGACAGGGGTACCAAGAGACCCAGTACTTC
TRBD2 . TRBJ2-1 TRBV6-2/TRBV6-3 CASSYLPGTSLYNEQFF TGTGCCAGCAGTTACCTACCCGGGACTAGCCTCTACAATGAGCAGTTCTTC
. . TRBJ2-7 TRBV9 CASSVGPGEDEQYF TGTGCCAGCAGCGTAGGCCCGGGGGAGGACGAGCAGTACTTC
. . TRBJ2-3 TRBV19 CASSGGVAISTDTQYF TGTGCCAGTAGTGGCGGTGTAGCCATCAGCACAGATACGCAGTATTTT
. . TRBJ1-5 TRBV6-1 CASSELERQPQHF TGTGCCAGCAGTGAATTGGAGCGTCAGCCCCAGCATTTT
. few TRBJ1-5 TRBV19 CASSERDYNQPQHF TGTGCCAGTAGCGAGCGGGATTACAATCAGCCCCAGCATTTT
TRBD2 . TRBJ2-7 TRBV4-3 CASSQDRGRPPNEQYF TGCGCCAGCAGCCAAGATCGCGGGAGGCCTCCTAACGAGCAGTACTTC
. . TRBJ1-3 TRBV7-6 CASSLAEQGVGNTIYF TGTGCCAGCAGCTTAGCGGAACAGGGTGTTGGAAACACCATATATTTT
TRBD1 few TRBJ2-3 TRBV11-1 CASSFLGQVTDTQYF TGTGCCAGCAGCTTTTTGGGACAGGTCACAGATACGCAGTATTTT
. once TRBJ2-5 TRBV23-1 CASSQSGTFQETQYF TGCGCCAGCAGTCAATCCGGGACTTTTCAAGAGACCCAGTACTTC
TRBD1 . TRBJ1-2 TRBV6-5 CASQGARGYTF TGTGCCTCCCAGGGGGCGCGGGGCTACACCTTC
. . TRBJ2-7 TRBV6-1 CASSDVTRTYEQYF TGTGCCAGCAGTGATGTGACTAGGACCTACGAGCAGTACTTC
TRBD2 . TRBJ2-1 TRBV30 CAWSVASGSYNEQFF TGTGCCTGGAGTGTAGCTAGCGGTTCCTACAATGAGCAGTTCTTC
. once TRBJ1-2 TRBV6-5 CASRTPGGSNYGYTF TGTGCCAGCAGAACTCCCGGGGGGTCTAACTATGGCTACACCTTC
. . TRBJ2-1 TRBV7-9 CASSLGTLKNEQFF TGTGCCAGCAGCTTAGGGACTCTGAAGAATGAGCAGTTCTTC
TRBD1 . TRBJ1-2 TRBV27 CASSLGQGIIRYGYTF TGTGCCAGCAGTTTGGGACAGGGAATAATAAGATATGGCTACACCTTC